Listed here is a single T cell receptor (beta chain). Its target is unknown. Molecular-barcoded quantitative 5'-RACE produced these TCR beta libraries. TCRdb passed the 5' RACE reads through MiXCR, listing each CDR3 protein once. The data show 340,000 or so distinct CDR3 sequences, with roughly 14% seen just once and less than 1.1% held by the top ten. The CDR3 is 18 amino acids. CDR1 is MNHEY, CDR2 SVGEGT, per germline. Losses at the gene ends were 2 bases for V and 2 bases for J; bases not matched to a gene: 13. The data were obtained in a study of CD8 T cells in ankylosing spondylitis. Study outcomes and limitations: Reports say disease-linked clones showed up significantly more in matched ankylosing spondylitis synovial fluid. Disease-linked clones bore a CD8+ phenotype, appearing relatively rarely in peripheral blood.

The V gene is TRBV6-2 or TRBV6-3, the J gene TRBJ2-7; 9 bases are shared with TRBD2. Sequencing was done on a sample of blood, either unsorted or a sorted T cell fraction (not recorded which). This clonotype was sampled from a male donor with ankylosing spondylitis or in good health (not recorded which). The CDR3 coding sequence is TGTGCCAGCAGTTACGTCAGTGGGAGCGGGAGGAATCCCTACGAGCAGTACTTC. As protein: CASSYVSGSGRNPYEQYF.